The 14 T cell receptor beta chains below come from one sample, sequenced in a study of shared clonotypes between healthy human individuals (TCRdb year 2020). The library relied on the immunoSEQ multiplex PCR assay. Entries here come from immuneACCESS through TCRdb and include only in-frame sequences with V and J called. Some clones fail to appear in such tables; in the studies checked, an unresolved V gene covers under half of the shortfall, and the cause of the remainder is unknown. Within this sample are almost 750,000 clones, with around 77% of them counted one time only. More than 1.5% of the sample is taken by the ten largest. The specimen sequenced was memory CD4+ T cells sorted from blood. In light of the paper, this sample's cell subset or site label describes: CD45RA-negative fraction. These receptors all come from a woman in her thirties in good health.

CDR3 protein: CAISEGGPQTEAFF. The CDR3 nucleotides read TGTGCCATCAGTGAGGGGGGTCCGCAAACTGAAGCTTTCTTT. The chain has TRBV10-3 and TRBJ1-1; possible D gene TRBD1, 5 bases. V was pared by 2 bases and J by 5 bases, with 12 bases between. The germline V gene encodes CDR1 ENHRY and CDR2 SYGVKD. The CDR3 has 14 residues.

The sample holds a few counts of this clone. CDR3 region: CASSFFSGGLNEKLFF. In DNA form, the CDR3 reads TGTGCCAGCAGTTTCTTTTCTGGGGGGCTCAACGAAAAACTGTTTTTT. J is TRBJ1-4 and V is TRBV27; a possible D gene is TRBD1 (6 bases). CDR1 MNHEY and CDR2 SMNVEV come from the germline V gene (reference sequence). This CDR3 has 16 amino acids. V lost 3 bases, J lost 8 bases, and 19 bases lay in between.

Regarding this clone: Other nucleotide sequences from this sample produce the same CDR3. The rearrangement links TRBV18 to TRBJ2-2; TRBD1 matches at 8 bases. The CDR3 has 16 amino acids. With V trimmed by 0 bases and J by 2 bases, 2 bases remained unmatched. The V gene's germline CDR1 is KGHSH and CDR2 LQKENI. This CDR3 is CASSPPTGGNTGELFF. The CDR3 DNA reads TGTGCCAGCTCACCACCTACAGGGGGTAACACCGGGGAGCTGTTTTTT.

This rearrangement joins TRBV11-1 to TRBJ2-7; 9 nucleotides agree with TRBD2. Trimming cost V 2 bases and J 6 bases; bases outside gene matches: 14. The length of the CDR3 is 17 residues. Germline assignment: CDR1 SGHAT and CDR2 FQDESV (reference sequence). As DNA, the CDR3 is TGTGCCAGCAGCTTATCCGGTGGCGGGAGGGCCTCAAGCGAGCAGTACTTC. Encoded protein: CASSLSGGGRASSEQYF. The full variable domain, its missing parts supplied by reference TRBV11-1 and TRBJ2-7, is EAEVAQSPRYKITEKSQAVAFWCDPISGHATLYWYRQILGQGPELLVQFQDESVVDDSQLPKDRFSAERLKGVDSTLKIQPAELGDSAMYLCASSLSGGGRASSEQYFGPGTRLTVT.

This clone showed up just a few times. Within the sample, other DNA sequences also encode this same CDR3. The chain recombines TRBV5-1 with TRBJ2-5, with 7 bases identical to TRBD2. Germline CDR1 SGHRS, CDR2 YFSETQ. V lost 0 bases and J lost 2; bases outside the gene matches: 4. The CDR3 contains 15 residues. The CDR3 protein is CASSLVLADQETQYF. The CDR3 nucleotides read TGCGCCAGCAGCTTGGTTCTAGCGGATCAAGAGACCCAGTACTTC.

This chain links TRBV7-9 with TRBJ2-1, with D possibly being TRBD2 (5 bases). This CDR3 region has 13 residues. Between the trimmed V and J ends, which lost 5 bases and 8 bases, there was a span of 13 bases. CDR1 is SEHNR and CDR2 is FQNEAQ in the germline V gene (reference sequence). CDR3 nucleotide sequence: TGTGCCAGCAGCCCCTCCTTCGGGGATGAGCAGTTCTTC. Protein: CASSPSFGDEQFF.

This clone was counted ten times or more. The chain links TRBV27 to TRBJ1-1; perhaps TRBD1 as D (6 bases). Germline V gene data show CDR1 as MNHEY and CDR2 as SMNVEV (reference sequence). V was trimmed by 3 bases and J by 6 bases, leaving 20 bases between them. The length of the CDR3 is 16 residues. CDR3 DNA sequence: TGTGCCAGCAGTTTTAGGGCCGGCGGGGGCGGCGCTGAAGCTTTCTTT. Amino acid sequence: CASSFRAGGGGAEAFF.

The rearrangement links TRBV5-1 to TRBJ1-4, with D unclear. V dropped 0 bases and J dropped 8 bases, with 14 bases sitting between them. Germline CDR1 and CDR2: SGHRS and YFSETQ. The CDR3 runs to 15 residues. As DNA, the CDR3 is TGCGCCAGCAGCTTGGACGCGGAGATAGGGGAAAAACTGTTTTTT. Protein: CASSLDAEIGEKLFF.

The gene calls are TRBV18 and TRBJ1-5; 8 nucleotides agree with TRBD1. The CDR3 extends over 14 amino acids. V shed 3 bases, J shed 4 bases, and the junction held 2 bases outside the gene matches. Germline V gene data show CDR1 as KGHSH and CDR2 as LQKENI. The CDR3 sequence: CASSPDRENQPQHF. Written as DNA, the CDR3 is TGTGCCAGCTCACCGGACAGGGAAAATCAGCCCCAGCATTTT.

The chain employs TRBV15 and TRBJ2-5, with D perhaps TRBD2 (6 bases). The V end was cut by 0 bases, the J end by 1 base, with 15 bases between. The CDR3 runs to 17 residues. Looked up from germline, CDR1 is LNHNV and CDR2 is YYDKDF (reference sequence). CDR3 coding DNA: TGTGCCACCAGCAGAGATCTTGAGGGAGGATTCCAAGAGACCCAGTACTTC. Amino acids: CATSRDLEGGFQETQYF.

V usage is TRBV9 and J usage is TRBJ2-1; D is undetermined. V shed 2 bases and J shed 0 bases, with 9 bases lying between them. The CDR3 runs to 15 residues. Germline CDR1 SGDLS, CDR2 YYNGEE. CDR3 nucleotides: TGTGCCAGCAGCGTGACTGAGAGCTCCTACAATGAGCAGTTCTTC. Translating gives CASSVTESSYNEQFF.

This sequence joins TRBV2 and TRBJ2-3; 10 nucleotides align to TRBD1. The ends lost 5 bases at V and 4 bases at J; junction bases unmatched: 9. CDR3 length: 16 residues. Germline V gene lookup returns CDR1 SNHLY and CDR2 FYNNEI. The CDR3 loop reads CASSRRDRGSSDTQYF. The CDR3 DNA reads as TGTGCCAGCAGTCGCCGGGACAGGGGATCGTCAGATACGCAGTATTTT. Based on the CDR3 plus reference TRBV2 and TRBJ2-3, the full variable domain is EPEVTQTPSHQVTQMGQEVILRCVPISNHLYFYWYRQILGQKVEFLVSFYNNEISEKSEIFDDQFSVERPDGSNFTLKIRSTKLEDSAMYFCASSRRDRGSSDTQYFGPGTRLTVL.

The J gene is TRBJ2-2, the V gene TRBV7-8; a possible D gene is TRBD1 (6 bases). Between the trimmed V and J ends, which lost 4 bases and 5 bases, there was a span of 17 bases. Germline values: CDR1 SGHVS, CDR2 FQNEAQ. The CDR3 spans 16 residues. As DNA, the CDR3 is TGTGCCAGCAGCTCGCCACCGGGACATTTTACCGGGGAGCTGTTTTTT. Translated, it gives CASSSPPGHFTGELFF.

This clone was counted only a few times. The same CDR3 is also encoded by other DNA sequences in this sample. V gene TRBV18 combines with J gene TRBJ2-6; D unclear. Germline assignment: CDR1 KGHSH and CDR2 LQKENI. Trimming stripped 4 bases from V and 4 bases from J, with 8 bases between. The CDR3 totals 14 residues. The CDR3 DNA follows: TGTGCCAGCTCACAGGGATCCGGGGCCAACGTCCTGACTTTC. This encodes CASSQGSGANVLTF.